The source of this T cell receptor beta chain is a study of vaccination and CD4 T cells after COVID-19. Study overall: There were six male and four female convalescents, and two of them were Hispanic. Three convalescent patients gave samples at day 14 and days 161 to 241 post-vaccination. In the control cultures, a CEFX pool, an HIV-1 Nef pool, or no peptide was supplied.

This clonotype is categorized as medium-sized. Its specificity is unknown. Time point meaning: late sampling 161 to 241 days after vaccination in a few convalescent patients. Treatment in this sample: approximately nine-day PBMC culture with coronavirus spike peptide pools or control peptides (ViraFEST assay). Sequenced with the Oncomine TCR Beta short-read assay was DNA taken from cultured CD4+ T cells. Each CDR3 protein is one row after TCRdb ran MiXCR on the PCR reads. The data hold tens of thousands of distinct CDR3 sequences, with roughly 33% observed a single time. Germline V CDR1 and CDR2: SGHTA, FQGNSA. Between the trimmed V and J ends, which lost 5 bases and 2 bases, there was a span of 16 bases. The CDR3 is 16 amino acids.

The clonotype was recovered from a human donor who had recovered from COVID-19. The sequences come from CD4+ T cells from blood, cultured in vitro, collected about 7 months after SARS-CoV-2 vaccination. V gene TRBV7-2 combines with J gene TRBJ1-3; D is perhaps TRBD1 (6 bases). The CDR3 DNA follows: TGTGCCAGCAGCGCCACCTTTGGACAGCCTGGAAACACCATATATTTT. Amino acids: CASSATFGQPGNTIYF.